These T cell receptor beta chains were read from a single sample in a study of CD8+ T cells in alopecia areata. Profiling relied on immunoSEQ multiplex PCR, and the TCRdb table lists in-frame clones only, not all of them. This sample has about 200,000 clones, with more than 45% found just once. The specimen was CD4+ T cells sorted from blood, collected at week 4, from a patient treated with tofacitinib. Receptors originate from a human donor with alopecia areata. CDR3s include the opening cysteine and the closing phenylalanine or tryptophan. A D gene is named only where the DNA matches it firmly. Part of the rows lack a size; the others show once, few, many or a class for expanded clones.

j_gene: TRBJ1-2; d_gene: NA; v_gene: TRBV15; len: 13; abundance: NA; CDR3nt: TGTGCCACCAGCAGAGATTCTATCTATGGCTACACCTTC; CDR3aa: CATSRDSIYGYTF
j_gene: TRBJ1-2; d_gene: NA; v_gene: TRBV2; len: 12; abundance: NA; CDR3nt: TGTGCCAGCAGTCCGGGGGGCTGGGGCTACACCTTC; CDR3aa: CASSPGGWGYTF
j_gene: TRBJ1-2; d_gene: TRBD1; v_gene: TRBV15; len: 16; abundance: NA; CDR3nt: TGTGCCACCAGCAGCGTCCGGACAGGGATGGACTATGGCTACACCTTC; CDR3aa: CATSSVRTGMDYGYTF
j_gene: TRBJ1-2; d_gene: NA; v_gene: TRBV29-1; len: 13; abundance: few; CDR3nt: TGCAGCGTTGAAATACAGGGCAGCTATGGCTACACCTTC; CDR3aa: CSVEIQGSYGYTF
j_gene: TRBJ2-5; d_gene: NA; v_gene: TRBV7-2; len: 12; abundance: few; CDR3nt: TGTGCCAGCAGCTTAGCGGGGGAGACCCAGTACTTC; CDR3aa: CASSLAGETQYF
j_gene: TRBJ1-1; d_gene: NA; v_gene: TRBV29-1; len: 13; abundance: NA; CDR3nt: TGCAGCGTCCAGGGACGGTTGAACACTGAAGCTTTCTTT; CDR3aa: CSVQGRLNTEAFF
j_gene: TRBJ1-2; d_gene: TRBD1; v_gene: TRBV4-1; len: 15; abundance: NA; CDR3nt: TGCGCCAGCAGCCCTTACTACACAGGGGGGTATGGCTACACCTTC; CDR3aa: CASSPYYTGGYGYTF
j_gene: TRBJ1-2; d_gene: TRBD1; v_gene: TRBV27; len: 15; abundance: NA; CDR3nt: TGTGCCAGCAGTCCAACCCTTGACAGGGTCTATGGCTACACCTTC; CDR3aa: CASSPTLDRVYGYTF
j_gene: TRBJ2-2; d_gene: NA; v_gene: TRBV4-3; len: 14; abundance: NA; CDR3nt: TGCGCCAGCAGCCAAATGACAGACGCCGGGGAGCTGTTTTTT; CDR3aa: CASSQMTDAGELFF
j_gene: TRBJ1-5; d_gene: NA; v_gene: TRBV30; len: 14; abundance: NA; CDR3nt: TGTGCCTGGAGTAAGGGACGGGGAGGTCAGCCCCAGCATTTT; CDR3aa: CAWSKGRGGQPQHF
j_gene: TRBJ2-5; d_gene: NA; v_gene: TRBV30; len: 15; abundance: NA; CDR3nt: TGTGCCTGGAGTGTACTGAGCGGACCGCAAGAGACCCAGTACTTC; CDR3aa: CAWSVLSGPQETQYF
j_gene: TRBJ2-1; d_gene: TRBD1; v_gene: TRBV7-3; len: 13; abundance: few; CDR3nt: TGTGCCAGCAGTCCCACCGGGACAGGGACTCAGTTCTTC; CDR3aa: CASSPTGTGTQFF
j_gene: TRBJ2-6; d_gene: NA; v_gene: TRBV7-3; len: 18; abundance: medium-sized; CDR3nt: TGTGCCAGCAGCTTAAGGCAGCCTTTCTCAGCTGGGGCCAACGTCCTGACTTTC; CDR3aa: CASSLRQPFSAGANVLTF
j_gene: TRBJ2-1; d_gene: TRBD2; v_gene: TRBV7-3; len: 19; abundance: few; CDR3nt: TGTGCCAGCAGCTCCTCCCCGGGGACTAGCGGGGGGGCACGTAATGAGCAGTTCTTC; CDR3aa: CASSSSPGTSGGARNEQFF
j_gene: TRBJ1-1; d_gene: NA; v_gene: TRBV11-2; len: 13; abundance: NA; CDR3nt: TGTGCCAGCAGCTTATTCCAGAACACTGAAGCTTTCTTT; CDR3aa: CASSLFQNTEAFF
j_gene: TRBJ1-3; d_gene: TRBD1; v_gene: TRBV15; len: 12; abundance: NA; CDR3nt: TGTGCCACCAGCAGAGCGGACAGGGCGCCCAGATTT; CDR3aa: CATSRADRAPRF
j_gene: TRBJ2-5; d_gene: NA; v_gene: TRBV29-1; len: 13; abundance: NA; CDR3nt: TGCAGCGTTGGTGTTGGGGGAAGCGAGACCCAGTACTTC; CDR3aa: CSVGVGGSETQYF
j_gene: TRBJ1-3; d_gene: NA; v_gene: TRBV9; len: 14; abundance: NA; CDR3nt: TGTGCCAGCAGCGGGGATGGGTCCGGAAACACCATATATTTT; CDR3aa: CASSGDGSGNTIYF
j_gene: TRBJ1-2; d_gene: NA; v_gene: TRBV4-2; len: 15; abundance: NA; CDR3nt: TGTGCCAGCGGCCAAGACAGGCAAACTAACTATGGCTACACCTTC; CDR3aa: CASGQDRQTNYGYTF
j_gene: TRBJ2-1; d_gene: NA; v_gene: TRBV7-8; len: 14; abundance: many; CDR3nt: TGTGCCAGCAGCCCAGGAGGGGCTGACAATGAGCAGTTCTTC; CDR3aa: CASSPGGADNEQFF
j_gene: TRBJ2-3; d_gene: NA; v_gene: TRBV20-1; len: 11; abundance: NA; CDR3nt: TGCAGTGCCCCGGCTAGCGTGGTGCAGTATTTT; CDR3aa: CSAPASVVQYF
j_gene: TRBJ2-2; d_gene: TRBD1; v_gene: TRBV5-1; len: 16; abundance: NA; CDR3nt: TGCGCCAGCAGCCTTCGACAGGGAGCCAACTCCGGGGAGCTGTTTTTT; CDR3aa: CASSLRQGANSGELFF
j_gene: TRBJ1-2; d_gene: NA; v_gene: TRBV30; len: 12; abundance: NA; CDR3nt: TGTGCCTGGAGTGTAAACGGCTATGGCTACACCTTC; CDR3aa: CAWSVNGYGYTF
j_gene: TRBJ2-1; d_gene: NA; v_gene: TRBV29-1; len: 14; abundance: once; CDR3nt: TGCAGCGTTGGTCGCAGGCTATCCTACAATGAGCAGTTCTTC; CDR3aa: CSVGRRLSYNEQFF
j_gene: TRBJ2-1; d_gene: NA; v_gene: TRBV29-1; len: 12; abundance: many; CDR3nt: TGCAGCGGTAGCTGGGGAAACAATGAGCAGTTCTTC; CDR3aa: CSGSWGNNEQFF
j_gene: TRBJ2-1; d_gene: NA; v_gene: TRBV28; len: 16; abundance: few; CDR3nt: TGTGCCAGCAGTTTACTCGGGGACCCGAATCACAATGAGCAGTTCTTC; CDR3aa: CASSLLGDPNHNEQFF
j_gene: TRBJ1-1; d_gene: NA; v_gene: TRBV11-3; len: 16; abundance: NA; CDR3nt: TGTGCCAGCAGCTTAGATGGCGACACGATGAACACTGAAGCTTTCTTT; CDR3aa: CASSLDGDTMNTEAFF
j_gene: TRBJ1-5; d_gene: NA; v_gene: TRBV19; len: 16; abundance: NA; CDR3nt: TGTGCCAGTAGCAACAGGGCCCTAAATAGCAATCAGCCCCAGCATTTT; CDR3aa: CASSNRALNSNQPQHF
j_gene: TRBJ1-5; d_gene: NA; v_gene: TRBV19; len: 15; abundance: NA; CDR3nt: TGTGCCAGTAGTATATCGGGTAGCGGTTATCAGCCCCAGCATTTT; CDR3aa: CASSISGSGYQPQHF
j_gene: TRBJ2-7; d_gene: NA; v_gene: TRBV5-6; len: 12; abundance: few; CDR3nt: TGTGCCAGCCGGCTAGACGGTTACGAGCAGTACTTC; CDR3aa: CASRLDGYEQYF
j_gene: TRBJ1-2; d_gene: NA; v_gene: TRBV7-8; len: 14; abundance: many; CDR3nt: TGTGCCAGCAGCCCGATGAACAGGGAAAGGGGCTACACCTTC; CDR3aa: CASSPMNRERGYTF
j_gene: TRBJ1-1; d_gene: NA; v_gene: TRBV7-2; len: 13; abundance: few; CDR3nt: TGTGCCAGCAGCTTAGCGCGTAGACTGGGGGCTTTCTTT; CDR3aa: CASSLARRLGAFF
j_gene: TRBJ2-5; d_gene: TRBD2; v_gene: TRBV5-1; len: 16; abundance: once; CDR3nt: TGCGCCAGCAGCTTAGAGCCAGCGGGGGCCCAAGAGACCCAGTACTTC; CDR3aa: CASSLEPAGAQETQYF
j_gene: TRBJ2-7; d_gene: NA; v_gene: TRBV5-1; len: 13; abundance: few; CDR3nt: TGCGCCAGCAGCGGAGGGAATGGCTACGAGCAGTACTTC; CDR3aa: CASSGGNGYEQYF
j_gene: TRBJ2-1; d_gene: NA; v_gene: TRBV30; len: 12; abundance: few; CDR3nt: TGTGCCTGGAGTCGTCAGTACAATGAGCAGTTCTTC; CDR3aa: CAWSRQYNEQFF
j_gene: TRBJ2-3; d_gene: NA; v_gene: TRBV5-6; len: 13; abundance: NA; CDR3nt: TGTGCCAGCAGCCCGCGACGGACAGATACGCAGTATTTT; CDR3aa: CASSPRRTDTQYF
j_gene: TRBJ1-2; d_gene: TRBD1; v_gene: TRBV30; len: 13; abundance: NA; CDR3nt: TGTGCCTGGAGTGCCGACAGGGGGCTTGGGTACACCTTC; CDR3aa: CAWSADRGLGYTF